This T cell receptor (beta chain) is from a study of somatic mutations in cytotoxic T cells in rheumatoid arthritis. CDR3 length equals 15 residues. The J segment lost 4 bases and the V segment lost 1 base, leaving 5 bases of the junction unmatched. Germline lookup yields CDR1 KGHSH and CDR2 LQKENI. Findings and caveats of the study: Of about 60 patients, 7 to 9 had a largest CD8+ clone that exceeded 20% of CD8+ cells. The targets (antigens) of the expanded CD8+ clones were not known.

By sample fraction, this clone is medium-sized. Its target is unknown. Flow cytometry served to check the purity of CD4+ and CD8+ cells, which were isolated by positive magnetic bead selection. Profiling relied on immunoSEQ multiplex PCR, and the TCRdb table lists in-frame clones only, not all of them. The table shows some 7,400 clones, with roughly 60% occurring only once. This chain connects TRBV18 to TRBJ2-3; 7 nucleotides align to TRBD1. The sequencing sample was made of CD8+ T cells sorted from blood. This sequence was found in a woman aged 40 to 55 in good health. CDR3 in DNA: TGTGCCAGCTCACCACAGGGGGCCGCACCAGATACGCAGTATTTT. This encodes CASSPQGAAPDTQYF.